This T cell receptor (beta chain) is from a study of long-term antiretroviral therapy in people with HIV. Germline CDR1 is SGHNT and CDR2 is YYREEE (reference sequence). This CDR3 is built from 13 residues. Deletions cut 4 bases from V and 4 bases from J, with 9 bases between. The authors ran the immunoSEQ assay, v3.0, at survey level. Data came from immunoSEQ multiplex PCR; TCRdb stores just in-frame clones and leaves some out. The sample records tens of thousands of clones, more than 90% being singletons. This specimen was unsorted PBMCs, taken 3.7 years after starting antiretroviral therapy. The TCR sequence derives from a woman aged 45-59 years with HIV. This chain joins TRBV5-4 and TRBJ2-1; D not certain. The CDR3 protein is CASSESGYNEQFF. The CDR3 nucleotides read TGTGCCAGCAGCGAATCAGGTTACAATGAGCAGTTCTTC.